The 16 T cell receptor beta chains listed next were all sequenced from one sample in a study of human T cells and chemical hapten exposure. TCRdb redid the calling of the RACE reads with MiXCR, one entry per CDR3 protein. The data contain approximately 77,000 distinct CDR3 sequences, roughly 15% of them singletons. Noted time point: pre-sensitization, week 0. Treatment: therapeutic diphenylcyclopropenone sensitization with weekly scalp DPC. The specimen comprised whole blood, sampled in connection with sensitization to the hapten diphenylcyclopropenone (DPC). These receptors all stem from a woman in her forties or fifties with alopecia areata. Some clones in this sample may be carry-over from other donors' samples.

This clonotype was seen only a few times. The chain couples TRBV2 to TRBJ1-1, with 7 bases lining up with TRBD1. Germline V CDR1 and CDR2: SNHLY, FYNNEI. The CDR3 has 15 amino acids. J lost 6 bases, V lost 2 bases, and 9 bases had no gene match. In nucleotides, the CDR3 is TGTGCCAGCAGTGAAAGGCGGGACAGTAAAGCTGAAGCTTTCTTT. Its protein product is CASSERRDSKAEAFF.

This clonotype was picked up a small number of times. The gene calls are TRBV20-1 and TRBJ1-1; D is perhaps TRBD1 (5 bases). The V gene's germline CDR1 is DFQATT and CDR2 SNEGSKA (reference sequence). Trimming shortened V by 3 bases and J by 3 bases, and 8 bases separated the two germline ends. This CDR3 contains 12 residues. The CDR3 spells CSASDRYTEAFF. The DNA for the CDR3 is TGCAGTGCTAGTGACAGATACACTGAAGCTTTCTTT.

Comments on this clonotype: Relative to the germline gene, one junction end is altered; a read error may explain this. This chain joins TRBV20-1 and TRBJ1-6, with D unclear. Germline CDR1 DFQATT, CDR2 SNEGSKA (reference sequence). This CDR3 region has 11 residues. CDR3 sequence (DNA): TGCAGTGTTAGAGCCTCATCACCCCTCCACTTT. Translation gives CSVRASSPLHF.

This clonotype turned up a few times. This rearrangement joins TRBV11-1 to TRBJ1-1; D remains ambiguous. This CDR3 region has 14 residues. CDR1 and CDR2 (germline): SGHAT, FQDESV (reference sequence). With 5 bases removed from V and 7 bases from J, the gap between germline ends came to 17 bases. In DNA, the CDR3 is TGTGCCAGCAGCCTATCCGCCGACCGGGGTGAAGCTTTCTTT. Translated: CASSLSADRGEAFF.

This clonotype has more than one count but fewer than ten. CDR3 sequence: CSVRGAVYEQYF. Here the CDR3 DNA reads TGCAGCGTCAGGGGTGCAGTCTACGAGCAGTACTTC. V gene TRBV29-1 combines with J gene TRBJ2-7; a weak D match, TRBD1 (6 bases). Trimming removed 6 bases at V and 3 bases at J, with 12 bases between. There are 12 residues in the CDR3. In germline, CDR1 is SQVTM, CDR2 ANQGSEA.

A few counts support this clonotype. The V call is TRBV5-6, the J call TRBJ1-1; D remains ambiguous. Germline CDR1 and CDR2: SGHDT and YYEEEE. The CDR3 sequence is 13 residues long. V gave up 0 bases and J gave up 4 bases, with 7 bases separating them. In nucleotides, the CDR3 is TGTGCCAGCAGCTTGGCCGGGAGCACTGAAGCTTTCTTT. This gives the protein CASSLAGSTEAFF.

This chain connects TRBV18 to TRBJ2-7, with D perhaps matching TRBD2 (6 bases). The CDR3 is 14 residues long. V was shortened by 3 bases and J by 2 bases, with 11 bases between the two germline ends. Germline-derived CDR1 and CDR2 are KGHSH and LQKENI. In nucleotides, the CDR3 is TGTGCCAGCTCACCTACTGAGCGGGCCTACGAGCAGTACTTC. Amino acid sequence: CASSPTERAYEQYF.

CDR3 bases: TGTGCCAGCGCTCGGGCAGACAATAGCAATCAGCCCCAGCATTTT. Its translation: CASARADNSNQPQHF. The gene calls are TRBV28 and TRBJ1-5; D ambiguous. This CDR3 contains 15 residues. V shed 8 bases and J shed 0 bases, with 14 bases lying between them. Germline lookup yields CDR1 MDHEN and CDR2 SYDVKM.

V is TRBV5-1 and J is TRBJ2-5; no firm D call. The CDR3 has 14 amino acids. Trimming removed 2 bases from V and 5 bases from J, with 13 bases in between. Germline CDR1 SGHRS, CDR2 YFSETQ. The CDR3 bases are TGCGCCAGCAGCTTCAAGGGTTCTGAGGAGACCCAGTACTTC. Amino acids: CASSFKGSEETQYF.

This clonotype occurred many times. The chain has TRBV3-1 and TRBJ1-5, with TRBD1 as a possible D gene (6 bases). This CDR3 contains 15 residues. Germline V gives CDR1 LGHDT, CDR2 YNNKEL (reference sequence). Trimming took off 3 bases at V and 7 bases at J, with 16 bases between the two ends. CDR3 amino acids: CASSQDTGNLQPQHF. CDR3 nucleotides: TGTGCCAGCAGCCAGGATACAGGGAACCTACAGCCCCAGCATTTT.

This clonotype turned up a few times. The chain uses TRBV9 and TRBJ2-1; D gene uncertain. The CDR3 length is 13 residues. Trimming left V 0 bases short and J 10 bases short, with 11 bases between. CDR1 and CDR2 from the germline V gene are SGDLS and YYNGEE. CDR3 DNA: TGTGCCAGCAGCGTAGGGCTCAACGGGGAGCAGTTCTTC. Translating gives CASSVGLNGEQFF.

This clonotype has only a few counts. The V gene is TRBV7-2, the J gene TRBJ2-1; possibly TRBD2 for D (5 bases). Germline V gives CDR1 SGHTA, CDR2 FQGNSA. The CDR3 consists of 14 residues. The V gene lost 1 base and the J gene lost 5 bases, with 9 bases spanning the gap. Here the CDR3 DNA reads TGTGCCAGCAGCTTAGATCTAGCCGACAATGAGCAGTTCTTC. As protein: CASSLDLADNEQFF.

This rearrangement joins TRBV29-1 to TRBJ2-2; 9 nucleotides agree with TRBD1. This CDR3 region has 14 residues. CDR1 is SQVTM and CDR2 is ANQGSEA in the germline V gene. The V segment lost 7 bases and the J segment 4 bases; nucleotides outside the gene matches: 7. The CDR3 protein is CSAGDRAITGELFF. The CDR3 DNA reads TGCAGCGCCGGGGACAGGGCGATCACCGGGGAGCTGTTTTTT.

Ten or more counts support this clonotype. The chain employs TRBV9 and TRBJ2-2; possibly TRBD2 for D (5 bases). The germline V and J ends were trimmed by 4 bases and 7 bases, with 17 bases remaining between them. Looked up from germline, CDR1 is SGDLS and CDR2 is YYNGEE. This CDR3 is 15 amino acids long. CDR3 protein: CASSPRGSGSGELFF. In nucleotides, the CDR3 is TGTGCCAGCAGCCCGCGCGGGTCCGGCAGCGGGGAGCTGTTTTTT. The entire variable domain, with the rest obtained from reference TRBV9 and TRBJ2-2, is as follows: DSGVTQTPKHLITATGQRVTLRCSPRSGDLSVYWYQQSLDQGLQFLIQYYNGEERAKGNILERFSAQQFPDLHSELNLSSLELGDSALYFCASSPRGSGSGELFFGEGSRLTVL.

DNA for the CDR3: TGTGCCAGCAGCCAAGCTCTCAACTCCTACGAGCAGTACTTC. As protein: CASSQALNSYEQYF. The chain couples TRBV3-1 to TRBJ2-7; D ambiguous. The CDR3 is made up of 14 amino acids. The ends were cut back, 1 base at V and 0 bases at J, with 7 bases in the middle. CDR1 and CDR2 from the germline V gene are LGHDT and YNNKEL (reference sequence).

V is TRBV7-8 and J is TRBJ1-5, with 8 bases that match TRBD1. CDR1 is SGHVS, CDR2 FQNEAQ, per germline. The CDR3 sequence is 14 residues long. Trimming at V came to 5 bases and at J to 5 bases, leaving 5 bases not matched to a gene. The CDR3 DNA reads as TGTGCCAGCAGCCCAGACAGGGGCGATCAGCCCCAGCATTTT. Its translation is CASSPDRGDQPQHF.